This T cell receptor beta chain was recorded in a study of blood T cells in healthy people across ages. Then a second PCR, running about 7 to 11 cycles, was carried out with a sample-barcoded 5' primer and a J-beta primer mix. TCRdb reprocessed the 5' RACE reads with MiXCR, giving one entry per CDR3 protein. The sample yields about 730,000 distinct CDR3 sequences, roughly 44% seen once. This clonotype was seen many times. This receptor was taken from a woman aged 55-70 years in good health. The sample was blood.

The CDR3 loop reads CASKTGGGYNEQFF. The CDR3 DNA reads TGTGCCAGCAAGACCGGGGGGGGTTACAATGAGCAGTTCTTC. The rearrangement links TRBV3-1 to TRBJ2-1; TRBD2 agrees at 8 bases. Germline CDR1 is LGHDT and CDR2 is YNNKEL (reference sequence). After removal of 7 bases from V and 4 bases from J, the junction contained 6 bases not matched to a gene. The CDR3 runs to 14 residues.